The entry below gives a single T cell receptor (beta chain) sequence along with its context. Antigen unknown. This specimen belongs to a study of T cells after yellow fever vaccination. Study-level findings and limits: Few clonotypes appeared in both CD4 and CD8 compartments. The study re-detected most primary-vaccination clones after the booster (approximately 97% CD4, around 89% CD8).

The CDR3 loop spans 13 amino acids. The germline CDR1 and CDR2 sequences are ENHRY and SYGVKD. The ends lost 6 bases at V and 5 bases at J; junction bases unmatched: 6. TCRdb itself ran the 5' RACE reads through MiXCR, one entry per CDR3 protein. The profile covers 250,000 to 350,000 distinct CDR3 sequences, with 8.7% appearing a single time and about 3.7% taken by the ten largest. Specimen: CD4+ T cells sorted from PBMCs, collected 5 days after the yellow fever booster vaccination. V gene TRBV10-3 combines with J gene TRBJ1-1; 7 bases are a match to TRBD1. The receptor comes from a man younger than 35 who received the YFV17D yellow fever vaccine. The CDR3 DNA sequence: TGTGCCATCAGCCCCTTGACAGGGACTGAAGCTTTCTTT. It specifies CAISPLTGTEAFF.